This entry lists 24 T cell receptor beta chains sequenced from one sample in a study of regulatory T cells in long-lasting Graves disease. Stated time point: persistent/refractory GD, antithyroid drugs over 5 years with positive TRAb. Extracted RNA from PBMCs served as the source of the TCR library. Arm-PCR with iRepertoire HTBI primers amplified the CDR3 regions for these TCR beta libraries. MiXCR, applied by TCRdb to the multiplex PCR reads, yields one record per CDR3 protein. The sample includes fewer than 450,000 distinct CDR3 sequences, roughly 20% of them seen just once. Sequenced material: peripheral blood mononuclear cells (PBMCs), taken when the disease was refractory, from a patient treated with antithyroid drugs. The receptors were sampled from a female donor with Graves disease.

The table lists this clonotype with many counts. CDR3 region: CASSQGSGSSQETQYF. CDR3 nucleotides: TGCGCCAGCAGCCAAGGTAGCGGGAGTTCTCAAGAGACCCAGTACTTC. This rearrangement joins TRBV4-1 to TRBJ2-5; 9 nucleotides agree with TRBD2. V dropped 1 base and J dropped 2; count of bases not matched to a gene: 5. In germline, CDR1 is MGHRA, CDR2 YSYEKL. This CDR3 comprises 16 residues.

The chain is built from TRBV12-3 or TRBV12-4 and TRBJ2-1; D uncertain. V was trimmed by 7 bases and J by 13 bases, leaving 23 bases between them. The CDR3 totals 14 residues. CDR3 sequence: CASTPRYPDGGQFF. The CDR3 DNA sequence: TGTGCCAGCACCCCTCGCTACCCTGACGGTGGCCAGTTCTTC.

This clonotype has just a few counts. The J gene is TRBJ2-7, the V gene TRBV4-3; 12 nucleotides agree with TRBD2. The germline gives CDR1 LGHNA, CDR2 YSLEER. V dropped 1 base and J dropped 0; count of bases not matched to a gene: 7. The CDR3 is made up of 18 amino acids. CDR3 nucleotides: TGCGCCAGCAGCCAAGTCCTAGCGGGAGGGCCAAACTCCTACGAGCAGTACTTC. Residues: CASSQVLAGGPNSYEQYF.

V gene TRBV7-2 combines with J gene TRBJ1-5; 8 bases agree with TRBD1. The V segment lost 5 bases and the J segment 7 bases; nucleotides outside the gene matches: 10. The length of the CDR3 is 15 residues. Germline assignment: CDR1 SGHTA and CDR2 FQGNSA. The CDR3 nucleotides read TGTGCCAGCAGCCCAGGGGGCAGGAGGAGCCAGCCCCAGCATTTT. This codes for CASSPGGRRSQPQHF.

This sequence joins TRBV29-1 and TRBJ2-7; no reliable D call. The germline V gene has CDR1 SQVTM and CDR2 ANQGSEA. The CDR3 sequence is 12 residues long. Between the trimmed V and J ends, which lost 4 bases and 0 bases, there was a span of 7 bases. CDR3 loop: CSVGHLSYEQYF. The CDR3 DNA reads as TGCAGCGTTGGACATCTCTCCTACGAGCAGTACTTC.

This clonotype was counted ten times or more. The gene calls are TRBV7-3 and TRBJ2-2, with 10 bases matching TRBD2. This CDR3 comprises 15 residues. The V and J ends lost 5 bases and 6 bases, in that order; junction bases with no gene match: 6. The germline V gene encodes CDR1 SGHTA and CDR2 FQGTGA. Here the CDR3 DNA reads TGTGCCAGCAGCAAAACCGGGACTAGCGCCGGGGAGCTGTTTTTT. Translation: CASSKTGTSAGELFF.

V and J are TRBV28 and TRBJ1-4, with a tentative D call TRBD1 (5 bases). The CDR3 length is 14 residues. Germline V gene data show CDR1 as MDHEN and CDR2 as SYDVKM. Trimming pared 6 bases from V and 4 bases from J, leaving 12 bases between. CDR3 coding DNA: TGTGCCAGCAGCACCGGGGGGAATAATGAAAAACTGTTTTTT. Encoded protein: CASSTGGNNEKLFF. Filled out from reference TRBV28 and TRBJ1-4, the complete variable domain reads DVKVTQSSRYLVKRTGEKVFLECVQDMDHENMFWYRQDPGLGLRLIYFSYDVKMKEKGDIPEGYSVSREKKERFSLILESASTNQTSMYLCASSTGGNNEKLFFGSGTQLSVL.

This clonotype was observed a few times. The J gene is TRBJ2-5, the V gene TRBV12-3 or TRBV12-4; TRBD2 matches at 8 bases. With 3 bases clipped from V and 4 bases from J, the junction kept 7 bases outside the gene matches. The CDR3 has 15 residues. The CDR3 DNA reads as TGTGCCAGCAGTTTGAAGGGACTAGTATCAGAGACCCAGTACTTC. It yields the protein CASSLKGLVSETQYF.

CDR3 nucleotides: TGTGCCACCCAACCAGCGGGACTTGGTGGAGACTACAATGAGCAGTTCTTC. Protein product: CATQPAGLGGDYNEQFF. This chain uses TRBV28 with TRBJ2-1; 7 bases map to TRBD2. V lost 10 bases to trimming and J lost 3 bases; unmatched junction nucleotides: 18. There are 17 residues in the CDR3. Germline loops: CDR1 MDHEN, CDR2 SYDVKM. The whole variable domain, filled in from reference TRBV28 and TRBJ2-1, reads DVKVTQSSRYLVKRTGEKVFLECVQDMDHENMFWYRQDPGLGLRLIYFSYDVKMKEKGDIPEGYSVSREKKERFSLILESASTNQTSMYLCATQPAGLGGDYNEQFFGPGTRLTVL.

This clonotype was counted a few times. This chain uses TRBV30 with TRBJ2-7; TRBD1 is a possible D gene (5 bases). Germline V CDR1 and CDR2: GTSNPN, SVGIG (reference sequence). Trimming stripped 2 bases from V and 1 base from J, with 12 bases between. CDR3 length: 14 residues. The CDR3 DNA sequence: TGTGCCTGGAGTTGGTCAGGGTCTTCCTACGAGCAGTACTTC. This gives the protein CAWSWSGSSYEQYF.

This clonotype has a count of ten or more. The chain is built from TRBV30 and TRBJ1-1; D is unresolved. The CDR3 runs 15 residues. Looked up from germline, CDR1 is GTSNPN and CDR2 is SVGIG (reference sequence). The V gene lost 4 bases and the J gene lost 0 bases, with 15 bases spanning the gap. CDR3 protein: CAWIYWRSMNTEAFF. The CDR3 nucleotides are TGTGCCTGGATTTACTGGAGGTCCATGAACACTGAAGCTTTCTTT.

This chain connects TRBV6-1 to TRBJ2-7, with D perhaps assigned TRBD1 or TRBD2 (6 bases each). The germline V gene has CDR1 MNHNS and CDR2 SASEGT. CDR3 size: 13 residues. V was pared by 5 bases and J by 2 bases, with 10 bases between. Written as DNA, the CDR3 is TGTGCCAGCAGTCCGGGGGCGGCCTACGAGCAGTACTTC. Translating gives CASSPGAAYEQYF.

This clonotype turned up a few times. The chain links TRBV19 to TRBJ1-1; weak D call: TRBD1 (5 bases). The V gene's germline CDR1 is LNHDA and CDR2 SQIVND (reference sequence). The CDR3 runs to 16 residues. The V end was cut by 7 bases, the J end by 1 base, with 19 bases between. The CDR3 DNA reads as TGTGCCAGTAAAGTGGTTCTTGGGACCGGGAACACTGAAGCTTTCTTT. Encoded protein: CASKVVLGTGNTEAFF.

This clonotype has only a few counts. The chain recombines TRBV5-1 with TRBJ1-6; D is uncertain. The CDR3 spans 13 residues. Germline V gene data show CDR1 as SGHRS and CDR2 as YFSETQ. The ends were cut back, 7 bases at V and 7 bases at J, with 12 bases in the middle. The CDR3 nucleotides are TGCGCCAGCTCGTCCTCCGAGAATTCACCCCTCCACTTT. This codes for CASSSSENSPLHF.

This clonotype appeared a few times. This chain connects TRBV29-1 to TRBJ2-2; D not certain. The germline V and J ends were trimmed by 0 bases and 2 bases, with 13 bases remaining between them. The CDR3 runs to 16 residues. The V gene's germline CDR1 is SQVTM and CDR2 ANQGSEA. The CDR3 is CSVEDPGLHNTGELFF. As DNA, the CDR3 is TGCAGCGTTGAAGATCCGGGTCTCCACAACACCGGGGAGCTGTTTTTT.

The V and J genes are TRBV14 and TRBJ2-2, with a possible D match to TRBD2 (5 bases). The CDR3 loop spans 13 amino acids. The germline V gene has CDR1 SGHDN and CDR2 FVKESK. V was shortened by 2 bases and J by 8 bases, with 9 bases between the two germline ends. The CDR3 here is CASSQFWEGELFF. In DNA form, the CDR3 reads TGTGCCAGCAGCCAATTCTGGGAGGGGGAGCTGTTTTTT.

This rearrangement joins TRBV7-2 to TRBJ1-2; D is possibly TRBD1 (5 bases). The germline CDR1 and CDR2 sequences are SGHTA and FQGNSA. This CDR3 is built from 19 residues. The V end was cut by 1 base, the J end by 2 bases, with 23 bases between. DNA for the CDR3: TGTGCCAGCAGCTTAGTTCGAGGGCAGGGATACTACCTCAACTATGGCTACACCTTC. Translation: CASSLVRGQGYYLNYGYTF.

This clonotype was counted many times. V usage is TRBV18 and J usage is TRBJ2-7; D gene unclear. V gave up 6 bases and J gave up 6 bases, with 9 bases separating them. Germline V gene lookup returns CDR1 KGHSH and CDR2 LQKENI. The CDR3 is made up of 11 amino acids. The CDR3 sequence is CASSPSSEQYF. In DNA form, the CDR3 reads TGTGCCAGCTCCCCTTCTAGCGAGCAGTACTTC.

This clonotype was observed many times. This chain links TRBV15 with TRBJ1-2, with D possibly TRBD1 on 5 matching bases. Trimming took off 5 bases at V and 3 bases at J, with 7 bases between the two ends. The CDR3 contains 12 residues. Germline CDR1 and CDR2: LNHNV and YYDKDF (reference sequence). The CDR3 is CATSGGDYGYTF. The DNA for the CDR3 is TGTGCCACCAGCGGGGGGGACTATGGCTACACCTTC.

Only a few counts were recorded for this clonotype. The CDR3 region has the DNA TGTGCCAGCAGTTTACACAGGGGCGCTGAAGCTTTCTTT. Translation: CASSLHRGAEAFF. This rearrangement joins TRBV12-3 or TRBV12-4 to TRBJ1-1; 7 bases agree with TRBD1. Losses at the gene ends were 2 bases for V and 6 bases for J; bases not matched to a gene: 3. The CDR3 spans 13 residues.

This clonotype was recorded a few times. The gene calls are TRBV5-1 and TRBJ2-5; D is uncertain. Germline assignment: CDR1 SGHRS and CDR2 YFSETQ. V lost 0 bases and J lost 1, with 7 bases in between. This CDR3 has 14 amino acids. This chain's CDR3 is CASSLGNGQETQYF. The CDR3 DNA sequence: TGCGCCAGCAGCTTGGGAAACGGCCAAGAGACCCAGTACTTC.

V gene TRBV29-1 combines with J gene TRBJ2-7, with a possible D match to TRBD1 (6 bases). The germline V and J ends were trimmed by 4 bases and 2 bases, with 12 bases remaining between them. The germline V gene encodes CDR1 SQVTM and CDR2 ANQGSEA. The CDR3 runs 13 residues. The CDR3 DNA is TGCAGCGTTGGACAGGCCCCTCCCTACGAGCAGTACTTC. Residues: CSVGQAPPYEQYF.

This clonotype was seen repeatedly, ten times or more. This chain links TRBV7-9 with TRBJ1-1; the D gene is possibly TRBD1 (5 bases). Looked up from germline, CDR1 is SEHNR and CDR2 is FQNEAQ (reference sequence). The V gene lost 2 bases and the J gene lost 4 bases, with 14 bases spanning the gap. The CDR3 loop spans 15 amino acids. The CDR3 region has the DNA TGTGCCAGCAGCTTAAAGCTAGCTGGGGGCACTGAAGCTTTCTTT. This codes for CASSLKLAGGTEAFF.

Turning to this clonotype: A clone one base away is much larger, so this may be a read error. The chain is built from TRBV7-2 and TRBJ1-4; TRBD1 aligns across 7 bases. Trimming took 4 bases from V and 6 from J; bases not matched to a gene: 5. The germline gives CDR1 SGHTA, CDR2 FQGNSA. This CDR3 is built from 14 residues. DNA of the CDR3: TGTGCCAGCAGCTCGGACAGGAGCCATGAAAAACTGTTTTTT. Translation: CASSSDRSHEKLFF. The variable domain in full, with the rest retrieved from reference TRBV7-2 and TRBJ1-4, is GAGVSQSPSNKVTEKGKDVELRCDPISGHTALYWYRQSLGQGLEFLIYFQGNSAPDKSGLPSDRFSAERTGGSVSTLTIQRTQQEDSAVYLCASSSDRSHEKLFFGSGTQLSVL.